A selection of T cell receptor beta chains follows, all from one sample in a study of neurological immune-mediated disorders. One entry per CDR3 protein results from TCRdb running MiXCR on the 5' RACE reads. Among 40,000 to 60,000 distinct CDR3 sequences listed, around 14% were seen once. The sample was PBMCs. Source of these receptors: a male donor with HTLV-1-associated myelopathy (HAM/TSP). CDR3s include the opening cysteine and the closing phenylalanine or tryptophan. The order of the fields is clone size, D gene, J gene, V gene, CDR3 DNA, CDR3 protein. D genes are given only for firm matches. Clone size is not always given. Where it is, it says once, few, many or a class for expanded clones.

>many|-|TRBJ2-3|TRBV5-6
TGTGCCAGCAGCTTGGACAGGACCTATACGCAGTATTTT
CASSLDRTYTQYF
>many|-|TRBJ2-1|TRBV5-1
TGCGCCAGCAGCTTCTTACCGGCGCGGGAGCAGTTCTTC
CASSFLPAREQFF
>many|-|TRBJ2-7|TRBV18
TGTGCCAGCTCACGGTGGGGCTACGAGCAGTACTTC
CASSRWGYEQYF
>many|-|TRBJ1-5|TRBV5-1
TGCGCCAGCAGCTTGGGCACAGGAAATCAGCCCCAGCATTTT
CASSLGTGNQPQHF
>-|-|TRBJ1-1|TRBV5-1
TGCGCCAGCAAAATGGGGATGAACACTGAAGCTTTCTTT
CASKMGMNTEAFF
>many|TRBD2|TRBJ2-1|TRBV25-1
TGTGCCAGCAGTGAATGGGGACTTAGCGGGGGGATCCTAATTAATGAGCAGTTCTTC
CASSEWGLSGGILINEQFF
>-|-|TRBJ1-5|TRBV20-1
TGCAGTGCTAAAAGGGACGTTCGGGATAAGCCCCAGCATTTT
CSAKRDVRDKPQHF
>many|TRBD1|TRBJ1-4|TRBV10-3
TGTGCCATCAGTGAACAGGGGGATGAAAAACTGTTTTTT
CAISEQGDEKLFF
>many|TRBD1|TRBJ2-1|TRBV5-1
TGCGCCAGCAGCTCGGGACACAACAGGGGCAATGAGCAGTTCTTC
CASSSGHNRGNEQFF
>many|TRBD1|TRBJ1-5|TRBV20-1
TGCAGTGCAAATAACAGGGGGGGGAGCAATCAGCCCCAGCATTTT
CSANNRGGSNQPQHF
>many|TRBD2|TRBJ2-1|TRBV7-3
TGTGCCAGCAGCCCTGCCCCGGGGGGTGAGCAGTTCTTC
CASSPAPGGEQFF
>many|-|TRBJ2-6|TRBV7-9
TGTGCCAGCAGCCAACCAGGGAAGGTCTCTGGGGCCAACGTCCTGACTTTC
CASSQPGKVSGANVLTF
>many|-|TRBJ2-3|TRBV7-3
TGTGCCAGCAGCTTGGACTACACAGATACGCAGTATTTT
CASSLDYTDTQYF
>many|-|TRBJ1-1|TRBV20-1
TGCAGTGCTGGAGGGCAGGGGATTGAAGCTTTCTTT
CSAGGQGIEAFF
>many|-|TRBJ2-5|TRBV20-1
TGCAGTGCTTATGAGGACCAGTTCAGTTTC
CSAYEDQFSF
>many|TRBD2|TRBJ2-7|TRBV9
TGTGCCAGCAGCGTAGGAGCGGGGGCAACCTACGAGCAGTACTTC
CASSVGAGATYEQYF
>many|-|TRBJ2-7|TRBV7-6
TGTGCCAGCAGCTTAGGTATTCGGGGCTCCTACGAGCAGTACTTC
CASSLGIRGSYEQYF
>many|-|TRBJ1-2|TRBV5-1
TGCGCCAGCAGCCCCGGGACCCAGGATTACTATGGCTACACCTTC
CASSPGTQDYYGYTF
>many|TRBD1|TRBJ2-3|TRBV12-3/TRBV12-4
TGTGCCAGCAGTTTAGGCCGGACAGGGCCAGATACGCAGTATTTT
CASSLGRTGPDTQYF
>many|-|TRBJ1-5|TRBV20-1
TGCAGTGCTAGAGACCCCCGACAGTCCCAGCCCCAGCATTTT
CSARDPRQSQPQHF
>many|TRBD1|TRBJ2-2|TRBV5-6
TGTGCCAGCAGCCCGCCGGGACAGGGTTCCACCGGGGAGCTGTTTTTT
CASSPPGQGSTGELFF
>many|TRBD1|TRBJ1-2|TRBV5-6
TGTGCCAGCAGCGGAGGGACAGTCTATGGCTACACCTTC
CASSGGTVYGYTF
>many|-|TRBJ1-1|TRBV5-6
TGTGCCAGCAAGCCCCAGGGAGGTGGGACTGAAGCTTTCTTT
CASKPQGGGTEAFF
>many|-|TRBJ1-2|TRBV28
TGTGCCAGCAGTTTTACCGGGACTTCGGGCTATGGCTACACCTTC
CASSFTGTSGYGYTF
>many|-|TRBJ2-1|TRBV10-2
TGCGCCAGCAGTAGGAGCGGACGGTATAATGAGCAGTTCTTC
CASSRSGRYNEQFF
>many|-|TRBJ1-4|TRBV4-3
TGCGCCAGCAGCCAAGAGAGGCGGGGAACGGCAACTAATGAAAAACTGTTTTTT
CASSQERRGTATNEKLFF
>-|TRBD1|TRBJ1-2|TRBV20-1
TGCAGTTCTTGGAGGACAGGGACCTATGGCTACACCTTC
CSSWRTGTYGYTF
>many|-|TRBJ2-7|TRBV30
TGTGCCTGGAATAACCCGGCAGGGAACAGCTACGAGCAGTACTTC
CAWNNPAGNSYEQYF
>many|TRBD2|TRBJ2-7|TRBV7-2
TGTGCCAGCAGCTCCCGGGACTACGACTACGAGCAGTACTTC
CASSSRDYDYEQYF
>many|-|TRBJ1-5|TRBV12-3/TRBV12-4
TGTGCCAGCAGTTTACGGGGGGCAGCTCAGCCCCAGCATTTT
CASSLRGAAQPQHF
>many|-|TRBJ2-7|TRBV29-1
TGCAGCGTTGACGGACCAAACTACGAGCAGTACTTC
CSVDGPNYEQYF
>many|-|TRBJ1-1|TRBV3-1
TGTGCCAGCAGTCATGGCCTCATGAACACTGAAGCTTTCTTT
CASSHGLMNTEAFF
>many|TRBD2|TRBJ2-3|TRBV20-1
TGCAGTGCCGACCTGCTGGCTAGCGGACCCACAGATACGCAGTATTTT
CSADLLASGPTDTQYF
>-|-|TRBJ2-3|TRBV2
TGTGCAAGCAGTCCAGAGGGGAGAGATACGCGGTATTTT
CASSPEGRDTRYF
>many|TRBD2|TRBJ2-7|TRBV20-1
TGCAGTGCCGAGCGGGACGTTATGTACGAGCAGTACTTC
CSAERDVMYEQYF
>many|-|TRBJ2-7|TRBV5-1
TGCGCCAGCAGCTTGGGGACACGATACGAGCAGTACTTC
CASSLGTRYEQYF
>many|-|TRBJ2-7|TRBV11-2
TGTGCCAGCAGCTTAGACCATAACTACGAGCAGTACTTC
CASSLDHNYEQYF
>many|TRBD1|TRBJ2-2|TRBV24-1
TGTGCCACCAGGCCTACCACAGGGGCGGACACCGGGGAGCTGTTTTTT
CATRPTTGADTGELFF
>many|TRBD1|TRBJ2-1|TRBV9
TGTGCCAGCAGCTTCGACGGGACAGTAGCCTACAATGAGCAGTTCTTC
CASSFDGTVAYNEQFF
>many|-|TRBJ2-7|TRBV5-1
TGCGCCAGCAGCTTCCAGGGGAGGACCTACGAGCAGTACTTC
CASSFQGRTYEQYF
>many|-|TRBJ2-7|TRBV5-1
TGCGCCAGCAGCTTGGGGGGGAGTGTCTACGAGCAGTACTTC
CASSLGGSVYEQYF
>many|-|TRBJ1-2|TRBV18
TGTGCCAGCTCACAGGAAACTAACTATGGCTACACCTTC
CASSQETNYGYTF
>many|-|TRBJ1-5|TRBV5-5
TGTGCCAGCAGCTTTACGGACACCCGACCAGGCAATCAGCCCCAGCATTTT
CASSFTDTRPGNQPQHF
>many|TRBD2|TRBJ2-7|TRBV3-1
TGTGCCAGCAGCCAAGACAGGACTAGGAGCTACGAGCAGTACTTC
CASSQDRTRSYEQYF
>many|TRBD2|TRBJ2-7|TRBV7-2
TGTGCCAGCAGCTTAGGCTTAATTGGACTAGCGGGGATATCGTTCTACGAGCAGTACTTC
CASSLGLIGLAGISFYEQYF